One and the same sample provided the 26 T cell receptor beta chains below, sequenced in a study of CD8 T cells in Susac syndrome. Roughly 0.45 to 1 ug RNA was reverse transcribed with random hexamers. TCRdb itself ran the immunoSEQ multiplex PCR reads through MiXCR, one entry per CDR3 protein. The data contain 300,000 to 350,000 distinct CDR3 sequences, about 91% of them seen just once; the ten biggest clones take up 0.065%. Input material: CD4+ T cells from PBMCs. Every receptor here comes from a human donor with multiple sclerosis.

The V gene is TRBV3-1, the J gene TRBJ1-1; no definite D call. Germline CDR1 reads LGHDT; CDR2 reads YNNKEL (reference sequence). The V gene lost 4 bases and the J gene lost 1 base, with 13 bases spanning the gap. The CDR3 covers 15 residues. CDR3 nucleotide sequence: TGTGCCAGCAGCCCCTTCGGGAGGGAGAACACTGAAGCTTTCTTT. This sequence encodes CASSPFGRENTEAFF.

The chain is built from TRBV6-1 and TRBJ2-3, with D perhaps TRBD1 (5 bases). Looked up from germline, CDR1 is MNHNS and CDR2 is SASEGT. This CDR3 region has 14 residues. The V end lost 5 bases, the J end lost 8 bases, and 17 bases lay between the germline ends. CDR3 bases: TGTGCCAGCAGTCTCACGACAGTTCCAGGTACGCAGTATTTT. As protein: CASSLTTVPGTQYF.

This chain joins TRBV5-1 and TRBJ1-4; the D is unclear. The CDR3 extends over 12 amino acids. In germline, CDR1 is SGHRS, CDR2 YFSETQ. V lost 4 bases, J lost 7 bases, and 8 bases lay in between. CDR3 DNA sequence: TGCGCCAGCAGCGCAGAATTTGAAAAACTGTTTTTT. It is translated as CASSAEFEKLFF.

V usage is TRBV3-1 and J usage is TRBJ2-1; maybe TRBD2 (7 bases). With 3 bases removed from V and 3 bases from J, the gap between germline ends came to 18 bases. Looked up from germline, CDR1 is LGHDT and CDR2 is YNNKEL (reference sequence). The CDR3 is 17 residues long. CDR3 DNA: TGTGCCAGCAGCCACTCCGGTGGGGGGGGCCGCTACAATGAGCAGTTCTTC. Its translation: CASSHSGGGGRYNEQFF.

V and J are TRBV7-2 and TRBJ1-3; D gene unclear. V lost 5 bases and J 5 bases, leaving 13 bases between the germline ends. Per the germline V gene, CDR1 is SGHTA and CDR2 is FQGNSA. The CDR3 extends over 14 amino acids. The CDR3 nucleotides read TGTGCCAGCAGCAAGGTCCTTGGTAGAAACACCATATATTTT. Amino acid sequence: CASSKVLGRNTIYF.

The chain uses TRBV14 and TRBJ1-2; D is possibly TRBD1 (5 bases). The ends were cut back, 4 bases at V and 3 bases at J, with 15 bases in the middle. This CDR3 has 15 amino acids. CDR1 SGHDN and CDR2 FVKESK come from the germline V gene. CDR3 DNA: TGTGCCAGCAGCCGAGGGATGTGGGGGGACTATGGCTACACCTTC. Translating it yields CASSRGMWGDYGYTF.

V is TRBV29-1 and J is TRBJ1-5; D is uncertain. V shed 4 bases and J shed 6 bases, with 10 bases lying between them. The CDR3 runs to 12 residues. Germline V gene lookup returns CDR1 SQVTM and CDR2 ANQGSEA. For the CDR3, the DNA is TGCAGCGTTGTGGTCGAGGGTCAGCCCCAGCATTTT. Protein product: CSVVVEGQPQHF. The full variable domain, rest sourced from reference TRBV29-1 and TRBJ1-5, is SAVISQKPSRDICQRGTSLTIQCQVDSQVTMMFWYRQQPGQSLTLIATANQGSEATYESGFVIDKFPISRPNLTFSTLTVSNMSPEDSSIYLCSVVVEGQPQHFGDGTRLSIL.

This chain connects TRBV6-5 to TRBJ2-1, with 7 bases identical to TRBD2. Germline loops: CDR1 MNHEY, CDR2 SVGAGI. V trimming: 2 bases; J trimming: 5 bases; junction bases outside the gene matches: 3. The CDR3 consists of 14 residues. Written as DNA, the CDR3 is TGTGCCAGCAGTTACAGGCGGGGGAACAATGAGCAGTTCTTC. It translates to CASSYRRGNNEQFF.

The V gene is TRBV5-1, the J gene TRBJ2-7; 9 bases match TRBD1. Trimming at V came to 0 bases and at J to 5 bases, leaving 6 bases not matched to a gene. Germline CDR1 is SGHRS and CDR2 is YFSETQ. CDR3 size: 15 residues. CDR3 protein: CASSLVGTGRNEQYF. CDR3 in DNA: TGCGCCAGCAGCTTGGTAGGGACAGGGAGAAACGAGCAGTACTTC.

V usage is TRBV7-2 and J usage is TRBJ2-7; D possibly corresponds to TRBD2 (5 bases). CDR1 and CDR2 (germline): SGHTA, FQGNSA. Trimming stripped 5 bases from V and 2 bases from J, with 13 bases between. The CDR3 is 14 residues long. As DNA, the CDR3 is TGTGCCAGCAGCACCGGACTTCTCCCCTACGAGCAGTACTTC. Translating gives CASSTGLLPYEQYF.

This clonotype showed up just once. The chain employs TRBV29-1 and TRBJ2-1; D perhaps matches TRBD1 (5 bases). The germline V gene has CDR1 SQVTM and CDR2 ANQGSEA. V lost 4 bases, J lost 7 bases, and 14 bases lay in between. This CDR3 has 13 amino acids. Here the CDR3 DNA reads TGCAGCGTTGGGGGCTCGTCCTGGAATGAGCAGTTCTTC. This gives the protein CSVGGSSWNEQFF.

The CDR3: CAWRRDRPYGYTF. The CDR3 bases are TGTGCCTGGAGAAGGGACAGACCCTATGGCTACACCTTC. The J gene is TRBJ1-2, the V gene TRBV30; 7 bases fit TRBD1. This CDR3 is built from 13 residues. V shed 3 bases, J shed 4 bases, and the junction held 5 bases outside the gene matches. Germline V gives CDR1 GTSNPN, CDR2 SVGIG (reference sequence).

The chain employs TRBV14 and TRBJ2-1; 9 bases are shared with TRBD2. Germline V CDR1 and CDR2: SGHDN, FVKESK. Unmatched junction bases numbered 8, after V lost 0 bases and J lost 5 bases. The CDR3 covers 17 residues. The CDR3 region is CASSQEGGSGSHNEQFF. CDR3 DNA: TGTGCCAGCAGCCAAGAGGGGGGTAGCGGGAGTCACAATGAGCAGTTCTTC.

This chain joins TRBV19 and TRBJ1-2; perhaps TRBD1 as D (5 bases). Trimming left V 4 bases short and J 4 bases short, with 13 bases between. This CDR3 spans 14 amino acids. The germline V gene encodes CDR1 LNHDA and CDR2 SQIVND (reference sequence). Written as DNA, the CDR3 is TGTGCCAGTAGTAGTGGGGGTCCGGGCTATGGCTACACCTTC. Protein sequence: CASSSGGPGYGYTF.

The genes are TRBV5-6 and TRBJ1-3; TRBD1 agrees at 7 bases. CDR3 length: 14 amino acids. CDR1 is SGHDT, CDR2 YYEEEE, per germline. With 6 bases clipped from V and 2 bases from J, the junction kept 5 bases outside the gene matches. CDR3 DNA: TGTGCCAGCACCCATGACAGGGCTGGAAACACCATATATTTT. It is translated as CASTHDRAGNTIYF.

The DNA of the CDR3 is TGTGCCAGCCAAAAGCGGGAGGGCGCAGATACGCAGTATTTT. Translation gives CASQKREGADTQYF. The V gene is TRBV7-9, the J gene TRBJ2-3; 10 bases match TRBD2. V lost 8 bases, J lost 4 bases, and 6 bases stayed unmatched. Germline-derived CDR1 and CDR2 are SEHNR and FQNEAQ (reference sequence). CDR3 length equals 14 residues.

The chain uses TRBV7-9 and TRBJ2-2; D uncertain. The germline V and J ends were trimmed by 2 bases and 0 bases, with 7 bases remaining between them. The length of the CDR3 is 15 residues. Germline CDR1 is SEHNR and CDR2 is FQNEAQ (reference sequence). The CDR3 sequence: CASSLSLANTGELFF. The DNA of the CDR3 is TGTGCCAGCAGCTTATCTCTGGCGAACACCGGGGAGCTGTTTTTT.

The V gene is TRBV20-1, the J gene TRBJ2-5, with D hard to call. The V gene's germline CDR1 is DFQATT and CDR2 SNEGSKA (reference sequence). The V and J ends lost 5 bases and 4 bases respectively, with 11 bases between them. This CDR3 comprises 12 residues. CDR3 sequence (DNA): TGCAGTGCTCCCGACTTGTTAGAGACCCAGTACTTC. It is translated as CSAPDLLETQYF.

Only one count was recorded for this clonotype. This chain links TRBV7-9 with TRBJ2-1, with 9 bases that match TRBD1. CDR3 length: 15 residues. V gave up 2 bases and J gave up 6 bases; unmatched junction bases: 5. Germline CDR1 reads SEHNR; CDR2 reads FQNEAQ (reference sequence). DNA of the CDR3: TGTGCCAGCAGCTTAATGGGACAGGGACTCAATGAGCAGTTCTTC. As protein: CASSLMGQGLNEQFF. The full variable domain, with the rest looked up from reference TRBV7-9 and TRBJ2-1, is DTGVSQNPRHKITKRGQNVTFRCDPISEHNRLYWYRQTLGQGPEFLTYFQNEAQLEKSRLLSDRFSAERPKGSFSTLEIQRTEQGDSAMYLCASSLMGQGLNEQFFGPGTRLTVL.

J is TRBJ1-6 and V is TRBV5-1; a possible D gene is TRBD1 (5 bases). Trimming removed 7 bases at V and 9 bases at J, with 23 bases between. The CDR3 consists of 16 residues. From germline, CDR1 is SGHRS and CDR2 YFSETQ. The CDR3 bases are TGCGCCAGCGCTATGCAAGGGGCTCTCGGAGGTTCACCCCTCCACTTT. Amino acids: CASAMQGALGGSPLHF.

The V call is TRBV3-1, the J call TRBJ1-1, with D hard to call. The CDR3 length is 14 residues. The ends were cut back, 1 base at V and 2 bases at J, with 8 bases in the middle. Germline loops: CDR1 LGHDT, CDR2 YNNKEL (reference sequence). The chain's CDR3 is CASSQAQQNTEAFF. The CDR3, as DNA: TGTGCCAGCAGCCAAGCGCAGCAAAACACTGAAGCTTTCTTT.

J is TRBJ2-7 and V is TRBV12-3 or TRBV12-4; D unresolved. Trimming removed 6 bases at V and 4 bases at J, with 10 bases between. The length of the CDR3 is 12 residues. This CDR3 is CASSRSRYEQYF. Written as DNA, the CDR3 is TGTGCCAGCAGCCGCTCGAGGTACGAGCAGTACTTC.

V is TRBV10-3 and J is TRBJ2-5; either TRBD1 or TRBD2 may fit D (5 bases each). Germline values: CDR1 ENHRY, CDR2 SYGVKD. This CDR3 spans 14 amino acids. Trimming shortened V by 6 bases and J by 5 bases, and 16 bases separated the two germline ends. This CDR3 is CAISGATQGETQYF. The CDR3 DNA follows: TGTGCCATCAGCGGGGCCACCCAGGGTGAGACCCAGTACTTC.

This clonotype has just a few counts. The chain links TRBV5-4 to TRBJ2-7; D remains unclear. V lost 0 bases and J 2 bases, leaving 6 bases between the germline ends. Per the germline V gene, CDR1 is SGHNT and CDR2 is YYREEE (reference sequence). The CDR3 consists of 13 residues. CDR3 protein: CASSLGSTYEQYF. CDR3 nucleotides: TGTGCCAGCAGCTTGGGCAGTACCTACGAGCAGTACTTC.

CDR3: CASSQEGPGNNEQFF. The CDR3 DNA sequence: TGTGCCAGCAGCCAAGAGGGACCAGGGAACAATGAGCAGTTCTTC. V usage is TRBV3-1 and J usage is TRBJ2-1; D is possibly TRBD1 or TRBD2 (5 bases each). The CDR3 is 15 residues long. Trimming stripped 0 bases from V and 5 bases from J, with 11 bases between. Germline CDR1 is LGHDT and CDR2 is YNNKEL (reference sequence).

Only one count was recorded for this clonotype. V gene TRBV19 combines with J gene TRBJ1-2; a possible D gene is TRBD1 (6 bases). This CDR3 region has 13 residues. V lost 6 bases, J lost 4 bases, and 12 bases lay in between. CDR1 and CDR2 from the germline V gene are LNHDA and SQIVND (reference sequence). The CDR3 protein is CASRKTGTYGYTF. CDR3 bases: TGTGCCAGTAGGAAAACAGGGACCTATGGCTACACCTTC.